Presented here are 21 T cell receptor beta chains from one specimen sequenced in a study of blood T cell repertoires in COVID-19. Profiling relied on immunoSEQ multiplex PCR, and the TCRdb table lists in-frame clones only, not all of them. The sample has about 59,000 clones, about four fifths seen once. The sequencing input was peripheral blood. All receptors derive from a woman older than 75 with acute or convalescent COVID-19.

The rearrangement links TRBV7-3 to TRBJ2-2; no firm D call. Germline V gene lookup returns CDR1 SGHTA and CDR2 FQGTGA. The V end was cut by 4 bases, the J end by 7 bases, with 10 bases between. The CDR3 contains 13 residues. CDR3 amino acids: CASSSLPLGELFF. The CDR3 nucleotides read TGTGCCAGCAGCTCACTTCCCCTCGGGGAGCTGTTTTTT.

The genes are TRBV6-5 and TRBJ1-5; D not certain. Trimming took 0 bases from V and 10 from J, leaving 10 bases between them. The CDR3 runs 13 residues. Germline CDR1 MNHEY, CDR2 SVGAGI. CDR3 nucleotide sequence: TGTGCCAGCAGTTACTCGACACAGCCTCCCCAGCATTTT. It yields the protein CASSYSTQPPQHF.

This clone was seen a handful of times. The V gene is TRBV2, the J gene TRBJ1-1, with 7 bases lining up with TRBD1. Looked up from germline, CDR1 is SNHLY and CDR2 is FYNNEI. The CDR3 length is 15 residues. Trimming cost V 0 bases and J 4 bases; bases outside gene matches: 5. CDR3 sequence: CASSEAKGGVTEAFF. The CDR3 DNA follows: TGTGCCAGCAGTGAAGCGAAAGGGGGCGTCACTGAAGCTTTCTTT.

The chain recombines TRBV4-2 with TRBJ1-6, with D tentatively TRBD1 (6 bases). The CDR3 has 16 amino acids. The V gene lost 6 bases and the J gene lost 4 bases, with 16 bases spanning the gap. Germline CDR1 reads LGHNA; CDR2 reads YNFKEQ. CDR3 protein: CASRPDSRYYNSPLHF. CDR3 DNA sequence: TGTGCCAGCAGACCGGACAGCAGGTATTATAATTCACCCCTCCACTTT.

The count of this clone is one. V is TRBV4-2 and J is TRBJ2-6; D remains ambiguous. CDR1 and CDR2 (germline): LGHNA, YNFKEQ. The CDR3 has 18 amino acids. V was clipped by 1 base and J by 0 bases, with 13 bases between them. CDR3: CASSQVLGRSSGANVLTF. CDR3 in DNA: TGTGCCAGCAGCCAAGTCCTCGGCAGGTCCTCTGGGGCCAACGTCCTGACTTTC.

The chain has TRBV29-1 and TRBJ1-2; D uncertain. The CDR3 spans 11 residues. CDR1 and CDR2 (germline): SQVTM, ANQGSEA. Trimming stripped 7 bases from V and 2 bases from J, with 8 bases between. The CDR3 DNA follows: TGCAGCGCCGGAGAGAACTATGGCTACACCTTC. Translation: CSAGENYGYTF.

This chain links TRBV20-1 with TRBJ2-3, with TRBD1 matching 7 bases. Trimming took 3 bases from V and 5 from J; bases not matched to a gene: 8. The CDR3 extends over 14 amino acids. The germline CDR1 and CDR2 sequences are DFQATT and SNEGSKA (reference sequence). The CDR3 DNA reads TGCAGTGCTAGTGCACAGGGGTATGGAGATACGCAGTATTTT. Translating it yields CSASAQGYGDTQYF.

This rearrangement joins TRBV5-1 to TRBJ2-3; D is unclear. V lost 3 bases and J lost 4, with 9 bases in between. The CDR3 has 13 residues. Germline V gene lookup returns CDR1 SGHRS and CDR2 YFSETQ. The CDR3 nucleotides are TGCGCCAGCAGCTCCCTGGGCCCAGATACGCAGTATTTT. Encoded protein: CASSSLGPDTQYF.

This chain uses TRBV6-1 with TRBJ1-6, with D tentatively TRBD1 (5 bases). The V and J ends lost 3 bases and 5 bases respectively, with 8 bases between them. Germline CDR1 MNHNS, CDR2 SASEGT. The CDR3 consists of 14 residues. CDR3 nucleotides: TGTGCCAGCAGTGATCGACAGAATAATTCACCCCTCCACTTT. Translating it yields CASSDRQNNSPLHF.

The V gene is TRBV19, the J gene TRBJ1-1, with TRBD1 matching over 8 bases. The V gene's germline CDR1 is LNHDA and CDR2 SQIVND (reference sequence). Trimming cost V 1 base and J 4 bases; bases outside gene matches: 2. This CDR3 has 14 amino acids. CDR3 sequence (DNA): TGTGCCAGTAGTATAGCCGGGACAGGCACTGAAGCTTTCTTT. This sequence encodes CASSIAGTGTEAFF. The whole variable domain, filled in from reference TRBV19 and TRBJ1-1, reads DGGITQSPKYLFRKEGQNVTLSCEQNLNHDAMYWYRQDPGQGLRLIYYSQIVNDFQKGDIAEGYSVSREKKESFPLTVTSAQKNPTAFYLCASSIAGTGTEAFFGQGTRLTVV.

This chain joins TRBV7-9 and TRBJ2-1; D possibly corresponds to TRBD2 (6 bases). The germline V and J ends were trimmed by 5 bases and 8 bases, with 19 bases remaining between them. CDR1 and CDR2 from the germline V gene are SEHNR and FQNEAQ (reference sequence). The CDR3 length is 15 residues. The DNA for the CDR3 is TGTGCCAGCAGCCGCGCCGGGACTCCTGGCCATGAGCAGTTCTTC. Residues: CASSRAGTPGHEQFF. Variable domain in full (rest from reference TRBV7-9 and TRBJ2-1): DTGVSQNPRHKITKRGQNVTFRCDPISEHNRLYWYRQTLGQGPEFLTYFQNEAQLEKSRLLSDRFSAERPKGSFSTLEIQRTEQGDSAMYLCASSRAGTPGHEQFFGPGTRLTVL.

The V call is TRBV7-2, the J call TRBJ1-1; D ambiguous. Germline CDR1 is SGHTA and CDR2 is FQGNSA. V lost 1 base to trimming and J lost 11 bases, with 14 bases between them. The CDR3 is made up of 13 amino acids. The CDR3 region has the DNA TGTGCCAGCAGCTTAGGAGGCGGGTTGATTGCTTTCTTT. The encoded protein is CASSLGGGLIAFF.

This clone occurred once. The V and J genes are TRBV2 and TRBJ1-1; a weak D match, TRBD1 (5 bases). With 0 bases removed from V and 6 bases from J, the gap between germline ends came to 14 bases. Germline lookup yields CDR1 SNHLY and CDR2 FYNNEI. The CDR3 extends over 15 amino acids. CDR3 DNA: TGTGCCAGCAGTGAAGCGCTTCAGGGCACCTCTGAAGCTTTCTTT. The encoded protein is CASSEALQGTSEAFF.

This chain joins TRBV27 and TRBJ2-3; the match to TRBD1 covers 12 bases. J was trimmed by 7 bases and V by 8 bases; bases with no gene match: 7. The CDR3 consists of 14 residues. CDR1 is MNHEY and CDR2 is SMNVEV in the germline V gene (reference sequence). DNA of the CDR3: TGTGCCAGCGGGGACAGGGGGCTTTCTAATACGCAGTATTTT. Its translation is CASGDRGLSNTQYF.

CDR3: CASSFGLATDTQYF. The CDR3 DNA reads TGTGCCAGCAGCTTCGGACTAGCGACAGATACGCAGTATTTT. The chain recombines TRBV11-2 with TRBJ2-3, with TRBD2 identical over 9 bases. The CDR3 covers 14 residues. Germline V lookup: CDR1 SGHAT, CDR2 FQNNGV. V was clipped by 3 bases and J by 3 bases; unmatched bases: 1. The full variable domain, with the rest looked up from reference TRBV11-2 and TRBJ2-3, is EAGVAQSPRYKIIEKRQSVAFWCNPISGHATLYWYQQILGQGPKLLIQFQNNGVVDDSQLPKDRFSAERLKGVDSTLKIQPAKLEDSAVYLCASSFGLATDTQYFGPGTRLTVL.

The chain recombines TRBV21-1 with TRBJ2-5; the table's D call TRBD1 went unverified against the DNA. TRBV21-1 is noted as a pseudogene. The CDR3 runs 13 residues. DNA of the CDR3: TGTGCCAGCACCGGACAGGGGAGAGAGACCCAGTACTTC. It codes for CASTGQGRETQYF.

V gene TRBV29-1 combines with J gene TRBJ2-7; a possible D gene is TRBD2 (6 bases). This CDR3 region has 11 residues. V shed 8 bases and J shed 6 bases, with 14 bases lying between them. Germline V gene data show CDR1 as SQVTM and CDR2 as ANQGSEA. This CDR3 reads CSLRLGFEQYF. For the CDR3, the DNA is TGCAGCCTAAGACTAGGGTTCGAGCAGTACTTC.

The V and J genes are TRBV6-2 or TRBV6-3 and TRBJ2-3; D is ambiguous. Trimming left V 4 bases short and J 0 bases short, with 11 bases between. Per germline, CDR1 MNHEY and CDR2 SVGEGT. This CDR3 spans 15 amino acids. The CDR3 sequence: CASSLMRSSTDTQYF. Written as DNA, the CDR3 is TGTGCCAGCAGTTTGATGCGTTCTAGCACAGATACGCAGTATTTT.

The CDR3 nucleotides are TGCGCCAGCAGCCAAGGGGACAGGGGTAGGGAGCAGTACTTC. This translates into CASSQGDRGREQYF. The V and J genes are TRBV4-1 and TRBJ2-7; 10 bases line up with TRBD1. The CDR3 length is 14 residues. After removal of 1 base from V and 7 bases from J, the junction contained 4 bases not matched to a gene. Per germline, CDR1 MGHRA and CDR2 YSYEKL.

This sequence joins TRBV5-1 and TRBJ2-3; tentatively, D is TRBD2 (6 bases). This CDR3 spans 15 amino acids. Germline V CDR1 and CDR2: SGHRS, YFSETQ. The ends were cut back, 4 bases at V and 2 bases at J, with 14 bases in the middle. CDR3 region: CASSQDGGSTDTQYF. In DNA form, the CDR3 reads TGCGCCAGCAGCCAAGATGGGGGGTCCACAGATACGCAGTATTTT.

The chain is built from TRBV7-7 and TRBJ2-2; TRBD2 matches at 15 bases. Germline CDR1 is SSHAT and CDR2 is FNYEAQ (reference sequence). The CDR3 sequence is 16 residues long. The CDR3 DNA follows: TGTGCTAGCGGACTAGCGGGGGGGGCGAACACCGGGGAGCTGTTTTTT. This gives the protein CASGLAGGANTGELFF.